The 19 T cell receptor beta chains presented below share a single source sample, sequenced in a study of OX40 agonist ivuxolimab in advanced cancers. Generated by immunoSEQ multiplex PCR, the TCRdb table keeps only in-frame clones and is missing some. The sample records about 12,000 clones, roughly 81% being singletons. The sequenced sample was CD4+ or CD8+ T cells sorted from blood, obtained in a trial of the OX40 agonist ivuxolimab. The receptors were sampled from an adult with an advanced solid tumor such as melanoma, head and neck, liver or kidney cancer.

J is TRBJ2-7 and V is TRBV6-5; 7 bases line up with TRBD2. Losses at the gene ends were 2 bases for V and 0 bases for J; bases not matched to a gene: 4. This CDR3 comprises 15 residues. From germline, CDR1 is MNHEY and CDR2 SVGAGI. The DNA of the CDR3 is TGTGCCAGCAGTTACGGTCTAGCGGCCTCCTACGAGCAGTACTTC. Protein sequence: CASSYGLAASYEQYF.

The chain combines TRBV19 with TRBJ1-1; tentative D call: TRBD1 (5 bases). The germline CDR1 and CDR2 sequences are LNHDA and SQIVND (reference sequence). Trimming stripped 3 bases from V and 2 bases from J, with 7 bases between. This CDR3 spans 13 amino acids. CDR3 loop: CASSIRGNTEAFF. The CDR3 DNA is TGTGCCAGTAGTATCCGGGGCAACACTGAAGCTTTCTTT.

This chain joins TRBV9 and TRBJ2-7; TRBD1 matches 7 bases. There are 14 residues in the CDR3. V was pared by 0 bases and J by 4 bases, with 4 bases of the junction left unmatched. Germline V CDR1 and CDR2: SGDLS, YYNGEE. CDR3 bases: TGTGCCAGCAGCGTAGCTACAGGGGCTTACGAGCAGTACTTC. Its protein is CASSVATGAYEQYF.

This chain uses TRBV9 with TRBJ2-1; D perhaps matches TRBD1 (8 bases). Germline V gene lookup returns CDR1 SGDLS and CDR2 YYNGEE. Between the trimmed V and J ends, which lost 3 bases and 12 bases, there was a span of 16 bases. The CDR3 is 13 amino acids. DNA for the CDR3: TGTGCCAGCAGCGCCGACAGGGGAGGGTTGCAGTTCTTC. It yields the protein CASSADRGGLQFF.

The chain couples TRBV7-9 to TRBJ2-7; no firm D call. Trimming left V 5 bases short and J 5 bases short, with 19 bases between. The CDR3 extends over 15 amino acids. The germline gives CDR1 SEHNR, CDR2 FQNEAQ (reference sequence). CDR3 amino acids: CASSLRNRNLDEQYF. CDR3 bases: TGTGCCAGCAGCCTCCGAAACCGGAACCTTGACGAGCAGTACTTC.

The chain couples TRBV9 to TRBJ2-5; TRBD2 is a possible D gene (5 bases). Trimming stripped 0 bases from V and 7 bases from J, with 10 bases between. From germline, CDR1 is SGDLS and CDR2 YYNGEE. The CDR3 is made up of 13 amino acids. The CDR3 sequence is CASSVGARGTQYF. The CDR3 DNA is TGTGCCAGCAGCGTAGGGGCCCGGGGGACCCAGTACTTC.

This chain links TRBV27 with TRBJ2-1; 8 nucleotides align to TRBD1. The V and J ends lost 5 bases and 8 bases, in that order; junction bases with no gene match: 8. From germline, CDR1 is MNHEY and CDR2 SMNVEV (reference sequence). This CDR3 is built from 14 residues. CDR3 residues: CASSVTGAVDEQFF. As DNA, the CDR3 is TGTGCCAGCAGTGTGACAGGGGCGGTGGATGAGCAGTTCTTC.

CDR3 bases: TGTGCCTGGTATAGCAAGGCCCGGCGGACCCAGTACTTC. This gives the protein CAWYSKARRTQYF. This sequence joins TRBV30 and TRBJ2-5; D call uncertain. The V gene's germline CDR1 is GTSNPN and CDR2 SVGIG (reference sequence). Trimming shortened V by 5 bases and J by 7 bases, and 17 bases separated the two germline ends. The CDR3 totals 13 residues.

This clone has only a few counts. J is TRBJ2-7 and V is TRBV19, with 7 bases lining up with TRBD2. With V trimmed by 5 bases and J by 6 bases, 4 bases remained unmatched. There are 12 residues in the CDR3. CDR1 is LNHDA, CDR2 SQIVND, per germline (reference sequence). DNA for the CDR3: TGTGCCAGTAGTGCGGGAGCAGGCGAGCAGTACTTC. Translated: CASSAGAGEQYF. The whole variable domain, remainder taken from reference TRBV19 and TRBJ2-7, is DGGITQSPKYLFRKEGQNVTLSCEQNLNHDAMYWYRQDPGQGLRLIYYSQIVNDFQKGDIAEGYSVSREKKESFPLTVTSAQKNPTAFYLCASSAGAGEQYFGPGTRLTVT.

The chain couples TRBV5-6 to TRBJ1-1; 7 nucleotides align to TRBD1. The CDR3 totals 15 residues. With 7 bases clipped from V and 1 base from J, the junction kept 10 bases outside the gene matches. Germline V lookup: CDR1 SGHDT, CDR2 YYEEEE. DNA of the CDR3: TGTGCCAGCCGGGACAGCCTTGAGTCGAACACTGAAGCTTTCTTT. It translates to CASRDSLESNTEAFF.

The rearrangement uses TRBV28 and TRBJ1-1, with D possibly being TRBD1 (5 bases). CDR1 MDHEN and CDR2 SYDVKM come from the germline V gene. This CDR3 contains 13 residues. Trimming removed 10 bases from V and 0 bases from J, with 12 bases in between. The CDR3 here is CATFDRLNTEAFF. The CDR3 DNA reads TGTGCCACCTTTGACAGATTGAACACTGAAGCTTTCTTT.

The rearrangement links TRBV4-2 to TRBJ2-7; possible D gene TRBD2, 6 bases. There are 13 residues in the CDR3. From germline, CDR1 is LGHNA and CDR2 YNFKEQ. Trimming took off 4 bases at V and 4 bases at J, with 11 bases between the two ends. CDR3 loop: CASSPTSNYEQYF. In nucleotides, the CDR3 is TGTGCCAGCAGCCCTACTAGCAATTACGAGCAGTACTTC.

This clone was observed a handful of times. The CDR3, as DNA: TGTGCCAGCAGCCCGACTAGCGGGGGGTCTTACAATGAGCAGTTCTTC. Residues: CASSPTSGGSYNEQFF. The chain uses TRBV7-3 and TRBJ2-1; TRBD2 matches at 13 bases. Germline CDR1 and CDR2: SGHTA and FQGTGA. The CDR3 spans 16 residues. V lost 5 bases and J lost 4; bases outside the gene matches: 5.

The rearrangement uses TRBV7-9 and TRBJ2-1; perhaps TRBD2 as D (7 bases). The V end lost 8 bases, the J end lost 7 bases, and 21 bases lay between the germline ends. Germline lookup yields CDR1 SEHNR and CDR2 FQNEAQ (reference sequence). CDR3 length: 15 residues. CDR3 protein: CASDRGAGRGNEQFF. CDR3 in DNA: TGTGCCAGCGATAGGGGAGCGGGAAGGGGGAATGAGCAGTTCTTC. Using reference TRBV7-9 and TRBJ2-1 for the parts outside the CDR3, the full variable domain is DTGVSQNPRHKITKRGQNVTFRCDPISEHNRLYWYRQTLGQGPEFLTYFQNEAQLEKSRLLSDRFSAERPKGSFSTLEIQRTEQGDSAMYLCASDRGAGRGNEQFFGPGTRLTVL.

The genes are TRBV14 and TRBJ2-1, with D possibly matching TRBD2 (6 bases). The germline V gene has CDR1 SGHDN and CDR2 FVKESK. V lost 3 bases and J lost 10, with 7 bases in between. The CDR3 is made up of 11 amino acids. The CDR3 region has the DNA TGTGCCAGCAGCCATGCGGGGGAGCAGTTCTTC. Protein product: CASSHAGEQFF.

As DNA, the CDR3 is TGTGCCAGCAGCGTAGAAGGGATGCAGCCCCAGCATTTT. As protein: CASSVEGMQPQHF. The rearrangement uses TRBV9 and TRBJ1-5, with D unresolved. The CDR3 has 13 amino acids. Trimming took 0 bases from V and 7 from J, leaving 8 bases between them. From germline, CDR1 is SGDLS and CDR2 YYNGEE.

V usage is TRBV2 and J usage is TRBJ1-4; 9 positions agree with TRBD1. This CDR3 has 14 residues. Germline CDR1 reads SNHLY; CDR2 reads FYNNEI. V dropped 6 bases and J dropped 10; count of bases not matched to a gene: 9. The CDR3 loop reads CASRNGQGSGKLFF. The CDR3 DNA reads TGTGCCAGCAGGAACGGACAGGGGAGCGGAAAACTGTTTTTT.

This chain uses TRBV27 with TRBJ2-1; D remains unclear. The CDR3 is made up of 14 amino acids. CDR1 and CDR2 from the germline V gene are MNHEY and SMNVEV (reference sequence). The ends were cut back, 2 bases at V and 8 bases at J, with 13 bases in the middle. The CDR3 spells CASSLHPKLDEQFF. In nucleotides, the CDR3 is TGTGCCAGCAGTTTACACCCTAAGCTCGATGAGCAGTTCTTC.

The rearrangement links TRBV4-3 to TRBJ2-7; 13 bases map to TRBD2. The CDR3 loop spans 17 amino acids. V lost 2 bases and J lost 1; bases outside the gene matches: 5. The germline CDR1 and CDR2 sequences are LGHNA and YSLEER. The DNA of the CDR3 is TGCGCCAGCAGCCAACATCAGGGACTAGCGGGGTCCTACGAGCAGTACTTC. It yields the protein CASSQHQGLAGSYEQYF.